Below, 17 T cell receptor beta chains from the same sample are listed, as sequenced in a study of blood T cells in healthy people across ages. Primers used in a second PCR of about 6 to 11 cycles were a sample-barcoded 5' primer and a J-beta primer mix. TCRdb re-called the 5' RACE reads through MiXCR, storing one row per CDR3 protein. The table lists over 600,000 distinct CDR3 sequences, around 43% of them singletons. The sequenced sample was blood. These receptors all come from a man older than 75 in good health.

With respect to this clonotype: One junction end disagrees with the germline gene, perhaps due to a read error. This chain links TRBV5-6 with TRBJ2-7, with a tentative D call TRBD2 (6 bases). In germline, CDR1 is SGHDT, CDR2 YYEEEE. The CDR3 covers 14 residues. CDR3 coding DNA: TGTGCCGGCAGCCCACTCGGCGGGGCATACGAGCAGTACTTC. It translates to CAGSPLGGAYEQYF. Variable domain in full (rest from reference TRBV5-6 and TRBJ2-7): DAGVTQSPTHLIKTRGQQVTLRCSPKSGHDTVSWYQQALGQGPQFIFQYYEEEERQRGNFPDRFSGHQFPNYSSELNVNALLLGDSALYLCAGSPLGGAYEQYFGPGTRLTVT.

The V call is TRBV4-1, the J call TRBJ2-5; possible D gene TRBD1, 6 bases. The CDR3 runs 14 residues. Trimming removed 5 bases from V and 1 base from J, with 11 bases in between. CDR1 and CDR2 (germline): MGHRA, YSYEKL. The CDR3 here is CASSIDRFQETQYF. CDR3 sequence (DNA): TGCGCCAGCAGCATCGACAGGTTCCAAGAGACCCAGTACTTC.

This clonotype turned up a few times. The V gene is TRBV5-1, the J gene TRBJ2-7; 7 nucleotides agree with TRBD1. Losses at the gene ends were 2 bases for V and 4 bases for J; bases not matched to a gene: 3. From germline, CDR1 is SGHRS and CDR2 YFSETQ. This CDR3 region has 13 residues. This CDR3 reads CASSFGQVYEQYF. CDR3 bases: TGCGCCAGCAGCTTCGGACAGGTTTACGAGCAGTACTTC. The full variable domain, rest sourced from reference TRBV5-1 and TRBJ2-7, is KAGVTQTPRYLIKTRGQQVTLSCSPISGHRSVSWYQQTPGQGLQFLFEYFSETQRNKGNFPGRFSGRQFSNSRSEMNVSTLELGDSALYLCASSFGQVYEQYFGPGTRLTVT.

The DNA for the CDR3 is TGTGCCAGCACCTCTAGGGGACGGACCTCTAATGAAAAACTGTTTTTT. This codes for CASTSRGRTSNEKLFF. The chain employs TRBV27 and TRBJ1-4; weak D call: TRBD1 (5 bases). CDR1 and CDR2 (germline): MNHEY, SMNVEV (reference sequence). V was cut by 7 bases and J by 3 bases, with 18 bases left in between. The CDR3 runs 16 residues.

The CDR3 bases are TGTGCCAGCAGTTACGTCAAGGGGGCTAACTATGGCTACACCTTC. Its translation: CASSYVKGANYGYTF. The J gene is TRBJ1-2, the V gene TRBV6-5; tentative D call: TRBD1 (6 bases). V was clipped by 2 bases and J by 0 bases, with 10 bases between them. The length of the CDR3 is 15 residues. Looked up from germline, CDR1 is MNHEY and CDR2 is SVGAGI.

The sample holds a few counts of this clonotype. The V call is TRBV12-3 or TRBV12-4, the J call TRBJ2-7; 7 nucleotides match TRBD2. The length of the CDR3 is 15 residues. With V trimmed by 3 bases and J by 3 bases, 8 bases remained unmatched. In DNA, the CDR3 is TGTGCCAGCAGTTTGAGTGGGAGGGCGCACTACGAGCAGTACTTC. Its protein product is CASSLSGRAHYEQYF.

The gene calls are TRBV20-1 and TRBJ2-1, with 13 bases fitting TRBD2. The CDR3 is 12 amino acids. Germline assignment: CDR1 DFQATT and CDR2 SNEGSKA (reference sequence). The CDR3 DNA is TGCGGGGGACTAGCGGGACTCAATGAGCAGTTCTTC. This translates into CGGLAGLNEQFF.

Worth noting for this clonotype: Just one base apart from a much larger clone, this may be a read error. The gene calls are TRBV15 and TRBJ2-5; D unclear. The germline V gene encodes CDR1 LNHNV and CDR2 YYDKDF (reference sequence). This CDR3 comprises 12 residues. V dropped 0 bases and J dropped 5 bases, with 4 bases sitting between them. Here the CDR3 DNA reads TGTGCCACCAGCAGAGATCACGAGACCCAGTACTTC. It translates to CATSRDHETQYF.

V is TRBV5-1 and J is TRBJ2-1, with TRBD1 matching 7 bases. This CDR3 spans 16 amino acids. The V gene's germline CDR1 is SGHRS and CDR2 YFSETQ. V gave up 4 bases and J gave up 2 bases; unmatched junction bases: 9. The CDR3 nucleotides read TGCGCCAGCAGCCCCCCCCCCGGGACAGCCTACAATGAGCAGTTCTTC. Translated, it gives CASSPPPGTAYNEQFF. The full variable domain, in which reference TRBV5-1 and TRBJ2-1 provide the parts outside the CDR3, is KAGVTQTPRYLIKTRGQQVTLSCSPISGHRSVSWYQQTPGQGLQFLFEYFSETQRNKGNFPGRFSGRQFSNSRSEMNVSTLELGDSALYLCASSPPPGTAYNEQFFGPGTRLTVL.

This clonotype was found a few times. The chain couples TRBV6-6 to TRBJ2-7; a weak D match, TRBD1 (6 bases). There are 13 residues in the CDR3. Trimming took 10 bases from V and 5 from J, leaving 18 bases between them. CDR1 and CDR2 (germline): MNHNY, SVGAGI (reference sequence). The DNA of the CDR3 is TGTGCCATAAAACAGGGTACGTTTAACGAGCAGTACTTC. It encodes CAIKQGTFNEQYF.

This clonotype has only a few counts. Just one base apart from a much larger clone, this may be a read error. The rearrangement uses TRBV28 and TRBJ1-6; TRBD1 aligns across 7 bases. CDR1 and CDR2 from the germline V gene are MDHEN and SYDVKM. V dropped 8 bases and J dropped 1; count of bases not matched to a gene: 8. The CDR3 spans 16 residues. The CDR3 is CASRAQGVSYNSPLHF. CDR3 DNA: TGTGCCAGCCGTGCCCAGGGGGTGTCCTATAATTCACCCCTCCACTTT.

This clonotype was observed a few times. The J gene is TRBJ2-3, the V gene TRBV14; D call uncertain. The V end lost 0 bases, the J end lost 3 bases, and 7 bases lay between the germline ends. Per germline, CDR1 SGHDN and CDR2 FVKESK. The CDR3 runs 14 residues. As DNA, the CDR3 is TGTGCCAGCAGCCAAGAGCGGTCGACAGATACGCAGTATTTT. It encodes CASSQERSTDTQYF.

In this sample, this clonotype turned up a few times. The chain joins TRBV4-3 to TRBJ1-2, with D hard to call. The CDR3 runs 13 residues. With 0 bases removed from V and 5 bases from J, the gap between germline ends came to 7 bases. In germline, CDR1 is LGHNA, CDR2 YSLEER. This CDR3 reads CASSQDRSYGYTF. The CDR3 DNA is TGCGCCAGCAGCCAAGATAGATCTTATGGCTACACCTTC.

The rearrangement links TRBV15 to TRBJ2-1; no clear D gene. Looked up from germline, CDR1 is LNHNV and CDR2 is YYDKDF (reference sequence). V was trimmed by 0 bases and J by 5 bases, leaving 17 bases between them. The CDR3 runs 17 residues. The CDR3 protein is CATSRDQMGIQNNEQFF. CDR3 in DNA: TGTGCCACCAGCAGAGATCAAATGGGGATACAAAACAATGAGCAGTTCTTC.

In its sample, this clonotype was seen a few times. The genes are TRBV2 and TRBJ1-1; possible D gene TRBD1, 6 bases. Germline V gene sequence: CDR1 SNHLY, CDR2 FYNNEI. The CDR3 loop spans 14 amino acids. V lost 7 bases and J 6 bases, leaving 18 bases between the germline ends. The CDR3 sequence: CASTPSGVRAEAFF. In DNA, the CDR3 is TGTGCCAGCACCCCGTCAGGGGTGAGAGCTGAAGCTTTCTTT.

J is TRBJ1-5 and V is TRBV20-1, with 8 bases lining up with TRBD1. Germline V gene sequence: CDR1 DFQATT, CDR2 SNEGSKA (reference sequence). The V and J ends lost 1 base and 0 bases, in that order; junction bases with no gene match: 2. This CDR3 region has 15 residues. CDR3 loop: CSARGGQDSNQPQHF. CDR3 nucleotide sequence: TGCAGTGCTAGAGGGGGACAGGATAGCAATCAGCCCCAGCATTTT.

The sample holds a few counts of this clonotype. This chain uses TRBV5-1 with TRBJ2-5; 12 positions agree with TRBD2. Germline V gene lookup returns CDR1 SGHRS and CDR2 YFSETQ. The CDR3 length is 16 residues. J gave up 4 bases and V 5 bases, and 9 bases lay outside the gene matches. This CDR3 is CASSSLLAGGAETQYF. The CDR3 DNA reads as TGCGCCAGCAGTTCCCTACTAGCGGGGGGAGCAGAGACCCAGTACTTC.